The sequence of this TCR beta chain was determined in a study of blood T cell repertoires in COVID-19. The assay was immunoSEQ multiplex PCR, and TCRdb's table has in-frame clones only and misses some. The sample holds 90,000 or so clones; about 71% are singletons and the top ten take about 26%. The CDR3 is 14 amino acids. Germline CDR1 is KGHSH and CDR2 is LQKENI. V trimming: 3 bases; J trimming: 8 bases; junction bases outside the gene matches: 3. The receptor was isolated from a woman in her sixties in a cohort sampled during active or convalescent COVID-19. The chain carries TRBV18 and TRBJ2-1; 11 bases match TRBD1. Specimen: peripheral blood. The CDR3 is CASSPDRGLHEQFF. The CDR3 DNA reads as TGTGCCAGCTCACCGGACAGGGGGCTGCATGAGCAGTTCTTC.